This TCR beta chain appears in the sequencing data of a study of blood T cell repertoires in COVID-19. On the study more broadly: Spain, Italy and the United States supplied samples that represented acute and convalescent COVID-19. In each case, the material was cDNA or gDNA derived from T cells, B-cell-depleted T cells, or PBMCs.

CDR1 SGHRS and CDR2 YFSETQ come from the germline V gene. The CDR3 spans 15 residues. Trimming removed 4 bases from V and 2 bases from J, with 13 bases in between. As originally analysed: From reference gene primer amplification, estimates of nucleated cell counts were derived. TCRdb's copy holds only in-frame clones and misses some; the assay was immunoSEQ multiplex PCR. That table furnishes V, J and clone size, whereas the DNA furnished D and trimming. The sample includes more than 50,000 clones, approximately 80% of them seen just once. This rearrangement joins TRBV5-1 to TRBJ2-4; D not resolved. Source material: peripheral blood. This sequence was found in a man aged 65 to 79 with active or convalescent COVID-19. This CDR3 reads CASSLPRVSKNIQYF. The CDR3 DNA is TGCGCCAGCAGCCTCCCCCGGGTATCCAAAAACATTCAGTACTTC.